These 18 T cell receptor beta chains originate from one sample sequenced in a study of post-analysis software for immune sequencing data. These receptors' targets are unknown. Carried by the TCR beta cDNA libraries were unique molecular identifiers. TCRdb analysed the PCR reads with MiXCR anew, one entry per CDR3 protein. This sample carries 750,000 to 950,000 distinct CDR3 sequences, just over 45% of them seen once, and the ten largest clones take roughly 5.2%. Study findings and constraints: Patients showed TRBV5-6, TRBV5-1 and TRBV20-1 among five TRBV segments more frequent than in controls.

Sequencing was performed on blood. The receptors shown here come from a girl under 18 with multiple sclerosis.

V gene TRBV6-5 combines with J gene TRBJ2-7; D unclear. Germline assignment: CDR1 MNHEY and CDR2 SVGAGI. CDR3 size: 13 residues. The V end was cut by 2 bases, the J end by 0 bases, with 5 bases between. Here the CDR3 reads CASSYASSYEQYF. The CDR3 nucleotides are TGTGCCAGCAGTTACGCAAGCTCCTACGAGCAGTACTTC.

This clonotype was seen more than once but under ten times. The chain has TRBV11-3 and TRBJ2-7; D possibly corresponds to TRBD2 (6 bases). V was trimmed by 0 bases and J by 2 bases, leaving 20 bases between them. The CDR3 loop spans 18 amino acids. Germline CDR1 reads SGHNT; CDR2 reads YENEEA. CDR3 sequence reads: CASSLDSGTSLRAYEQYF. CDR3 coding DNA: TGTGCCAGCAGCTTAGATAGCGGCACCTCATTGAGGGCCTACGAGCAGTACTTC.

The chain employs TRBV5-1 and TRBJ2-1, with TRBD2 identical over 13 bases. Germline V gene data show CDR1 as SGHRS and CDR2 as YFSETQ. The CDR3 has 18 residues. J was trimmed by 10 bases and V by 4 bases; bases with no gene match: 17. CDR3 DNA: TGCGCCAGCAGCCTTGGTATCGGACTAGCGGGAGTCATCGGGGAGCAGTTCTTC. Amino acid sequence: CASSLGIGLAGVIGEQFF.

With respect to this clonotype: A read error may account for a junction end that differs from germline. This chain links TRBV12-3 or TRBV12-4 with TRBJ2-7; D is ambiguous. The CDR3 runs 12 residues. CDR3 DNA sequence: TGTGCCAGCAGACGATACGTTTACGGGCAGTACTTC. As protein: CASRRYVYGQYF.

This clonotype has only a few counts. The rearrangement links TRBV7-9 to TRBJ2-7, with D unresolved. The J call may be incorrect, as the DNA end agrees better with TRBJ2-5. This CDR3 contains 12 residues. Germline lookup yields CDR1 SEHNR and CDR2 FQNEAQ (reference sequence). CDR3 in amino acids: CASSHSVETQYF. CDR3 DNA: TGTGCCAGCAGCCATTCGGTGGAGACCCAGTACTTC.

V gene TRBV10-3 combines with J gene TRBJ2-7; no definite D call. Trimming took 0 bases from V and 0 from J, leaving 3 bases between them. Germline V gives CDR1 ENHRY, CDR2 SYGVKD. The CDR3 extends over 13 amino acids. The CDR3 coding sequence is TGTGCCATCAGTGAGTCGATCTCCTACGAGCAGTACTTC. This translates into CAISESISYEQYF.

Only a few counts were recorded for this clonotype. This chain connects TRBV20-1 to TRBJ2-4, with D maybe TRBD2 (5 bases). CDR3 length: 14 residues. The V gene's germline CDR1 is DFQATT and CDR2 SNEGSKA (reference sequence). With 5 bases removed from V and 0 bases from J, the gap between germline ends came to 11 bases. DNA of the CDR3: TGCAGTGCTCCTGGGAGCCTAGCCAAAAACATTCAGTACTTC. This codes for CSAPGSLAKNIQYF.

The rearrangement joins TRBV27 to TRBJ2-5, with a weak D call TRBD2 (5 bases). The CDR3 loop spans 15 amino acids. Trimming stripped 8 bases from V and 4 bases from J, with 20 bases between. Germline V CDR1 and CDR2: MNHEY, SMNVEV (reference sequence). The DNA of the CDR3 is TGTGCCAGCCGCTTGGCCTTCGGAGGAGGAGAGACCCAGTACTTC. It encodes CASRLAFGGGETQYF.

This clonotype was seen a single time. The chain combines TRBV29-1 with TRBJ2-1; tentatively, D is TRBD2 (7 bases). The germline V gene has CDR1 SQVTM and CDR2 ANQGSEA. This CDR3 region has 16 residues. Trimming stripped 6 bases from V and 2 bases from J, with 20 bases between. The CDR3 loop reads CSVRTRGTPPYNEQFF. The DNA for the CDR3 is TGCAGCGTCAGGACTAGGGGGACACCTCCCTACAATGAGCAGTTCTTC.

In its sample, this clonotype was seen a few times. This chain uses TRBV24-1 with TRBJ1-5, with unresolved D. CDR3 length equals 12 residues. V was trimmed by 4 bases and J by 3 bases, leaving 3 bases between them. Germline lookup yields CDR1 KGHDR and CDR2 SFDVKD. The CDR3 reads CATSEDNQPQHF. The CDR3 nucleotides read TGTGCCACCAGTGAGGACAATCAGCCCCAGCATTTT.

The chain uses TRBV7-9 and TRBJ2-5; 8 nucleotides match TRBD2. The CDR3 extends over 19 amino acids. Germline V CDR1 and CDR2: SEHNR, FQNEAQ (reference sequence). The junction had 18 bases not matched to a gene; V was cut back by 5 bases and J by 1 base. CDR3 nucleotides: TGTGCCAGCAGCCCGTCGACAGGAAGGGCTAGCGGGTTCCAAGAGACCCAGTACTTC. Its protein product is CASSPSTGRASGFQETQYF.

The rearrangement joins TRBV7-9 to TRBJ2-5; D uncertain. The DNA end is more similar to TRBJ2-7, so the J call may be wrong. The germline gives CDR1 SEHNR, CDR2 FQNEAQ (reference sequence). CDR3 length equals 14 residues. Here the CDR3 DNA reads TGTGCCAGCAGCTTATCAAGTAGTACCCACGAGCAGTACTTC. Protein sequence: CASSLSSSTHEQYF.

This clonotype was detected a few times. The V call is TRBV4-3, the J call TRBJ1-2; D might be TRBD1 (5 bases). Germline CDR1 LGHNA, CDR2 YSLEER. The germline V and J ends were trimmed by 0 bases and 3 bases, with 11 bases remaining between them. This CDR3 spans 15 amino acids. In DNA, the CDR3 is TGCGCCAGCAGCCAAGATCTGGGCAGGGACTATGGCTACACCTTC. This encodes CASSQDLGRDYGYTF.

V usage is TRBV15 and J usage is TRBJ2-6, with TRBD2 as a possible D gene (5 bases). Germline V CDR1 and CDR2: LNHNV, YYDKDF (reference sequence). The CDR3 spans 16 residues. Trimming left V 0 bases short and J 1 base short, with 7 bases between. CDR3 coding DNA: TGTGCCACCAGCAGAGATTCGGGGTCTGGGGCCAACGTCCTGACTTTC. Translation: CATSRDSGSGANVLTF.

The rearrangement links TRBV29-1 to TRBJ2-5; possibly TRBD2 for D (6 bases). Germline V CDR1 and CDR2: SQVTM, ANQGSEA. The CDR3 totals 11 residues. V lost 8 bases to trimming and J lost 11 bases, with 18 bases between them. CDR3 amino acids: CSTSGPGEQYF. CDR3 nucleotide sequence: TGCAGCACCAGTGGACCGGGGGAGCAGTACTTC.

This clonotype turned up a few times. The chain uses TRBV12-3 or TRBV12-4 and TRBJ2-1, with 7 nucleotides matching TRBD1. This CDR3 contains 14 residues. The junction had 3 bases not matched to a gene; V was cut back by 1 base and J by 6 bases. The CDR3 DNA sequence: TGTGCCAGCAGTTTAGATACAGGGGCCAATGAGCAGTTCTTC. It encodes CASSLDTGANEQFF.

This chain uses TRBV11-3 with TRBJ2-4; D is unclear. The CDR3 is 18 amino acids. V lost 1 base and J 0 bases, leaving 16 bases between the germline ends. Germline V CDR1 and CDR2: SGHNT, YENEEA. Written as DNA, the CDR3 is TGTGCCAGCAGCTTAGCGTCTGTGGGGATTGGAGCCAAAAACATTCAGTACTTC. Amino acids: CASSLASVGIGAKNIQYF. Full variable domain (missing parts from reference TRBV11-3 and TRBJ2-4): EAGVVQSPRYKIIEKKQPVAFWCNPISGHNTLYWYLQNLGQGPELLIRYENEEAVDDSQLPKDRFSAERLKGVDSTLKIQPAELGDSAVYLCASSLASVGIGAKNIQYFGAGTRLSVL.

V usage is TRBV10-3 and J usage is TRBJ2-1, with 7 bases fitting TRBD2. The assigned J gene may be wrong: the sequence end matches TRBJ2-7 better. This CDR3 is 16 amino acids long. Germline V CDR1 and CDR2: ENHRY, SYGVKD. The CDR3 DNA follows: TGTGCCATCAGTGAGTCGGGAGCGGGACCTTACAATGAGCAGTACTTC. Translating gives CAISESGAGPYNEQYF.